This is a list of T cell receptor beta chains from one sample in a study of T-cell memory formation after mild COVID-19. One entry per CDR3 protein results from TCRdb running MiXCR on the 5' RACE reads. The data hold some 290,000 distinct CDR3 sequences, with under 20% observed a single time. Sequenced material: PBMCs or a T cell subset sorted from them (not recorded which). The receptors come from a man in his late teens or twenties who had mild COVID-19 (a few samples of this study predate the infection). Cell type and time point are not known. Both conserved end residues are part of each CDR3. A D gene is named only where the DNA matches it firmly. For some rows the clone size is stated as once, few or many, or as a class when expanded; others skip it.

abundance	d_gene	v_gene	j_gene	CDR3nt	CDR3aa
.	TRBD2	TRBV6-4	TRBJ2-3	TGTGCCAGCAGTGAGTGGCTAGCGGACACAGATACGCAGTATTTT	CASSEWLADTDTQYF
few	.	TRBV4-3	TRBJ2-1	TGCGCCAGCAGGAGGCGGACCTACAATGAGCAGTTCTTC	CASRRRTYNEQFF
.	.	TRBV29-1	TRBJ2-5	TGCAGCGCTACGGACAATCTGGTCTTGACCCAGTACTTC	CSATDNLVLTQYF
few	.	TRBV5-1	TRBJ2-3	TGCGCCAGCAGCGGGGGACCGCAAAGGCACTTTTACGATCCTAGCACAGATACGCAGTATTTT	CASSGGPQRHFYDPSTDTQYF
.	TRBD1	TRBV7-2	TRBJ1-2	TGTGCCAGCAGCGCATCAGGGGGCGGCTACACCTTC	CASSASGGGYTF
few	TRBD2	TRBV20-1	TRBJ2-7	TGCAGTGCTCCAGCGGGGTTCTCCTACGAGCAGTACTTC	CSAPAGFSYEQYF
.	.	TRBV12-3/TRBV12-4	TRBJ1-2	TGTGCCAGCAGTCCCTGGGGGAGGGATTGGGGCTACACCTTC	CASSPWGRDWGYTF
.	.	TRBV3-1	TRBJ1-6	TGTGCCAGCAGCCACCCCGAGGGGAATTCACCCCTCCACTTT	CASSHPEGNSPLHF
.	TRBD1	TRBV5-1	TRBJ2-7	TGCGCCAGCAGCTTAACAGGGGCCCACTACGAGCAGTACTTC	CASSLTGAHYEQYF
many	.	TRBV7-9	TRBJ2-1	TGTGCCAGCAGCCCAAGCAAGGGGGTTGGCGAGCAGTTCTTC	CASSPSKGVGEQFF
.	TRBD1	TRBV7-9	TRBJ2-1	TGTGCCAGCAGCCCCCCACAGGGGAGATACAATGAGCAGTTCTTC	CASSPPQGRYNEQFF
.	TRBD2	TRBV4-2	TRBJ2-1	TGTGCCAGCAGCAGTAAGGGACTAGCGGCCTACAATGAGCAGTTCTTC	CASSSKGLAAYNEQFF
.	.	TRBV12-3/TRBV12-4	TRBJ2-6	TGTGCCGTCCGAGACGAGTCTGGGGCCAACGTCCTGACTTTC	CAVRDESGANVLTF
few	TRBD2	TRBV5-1	TRBJ2-5	TGCGCCAGCAGCATCGGACTAGCGGGGGGGACTCAAGAGACCCAGTACTTC	CASSIGLAGGTQETQYF
few	TRBD1	TRBV7-9	TRBJ2-3	TGTGCCAGCAGCTCCGCAGGGGGCAACACAGATACGCAGTATTTT	CASSSAGGNTDTQYF
few	.	TRBV6-2/TRBV6-3	TRBJ2-5	TGTGCCAGCAGCTCGGGAATAGAGTGGGAGACCCAGTACTTC	CASSSGIEWETQYF
many	TRBD1	TRBV12-3/TRBV12-4	TRBJ2-1	TGTGCCAGCAGTTTAAAGGTACTCGGACAGGGCGGCAATGAGCAGTTCTTC	CASSLKVLGQGGNEQFF